Following are 14 T cell receptor beta chains from one sample sequenced in a study of TIL therapy for anti-PD-1-resistant metastatic lung cancer. This was the immunoSEQ v3 assay. Here immunoSEQ multiplex PCR was the method, and the copy in TCRdb shows in-frame clones only, minus some. The table includes under 70,000 clones, roughly 87% detected once. Time point of the sample: pre-treatment sample, taken before nivolumab and TIL therapy. The sequences come from blood, collected at baseline. Source of these receptors: a person aged 25 to 80 with non-small cell lung cancer.

The chain carries TRBV7-9 and TRBJ2-7; 9 bases are shared with TRBD1. The CDR3 covers 14 residues. Trimming cost V 5 bases and J 5 bases; bases outside gene matches: 7. CDR1 is SEHNR, CDR2 FQNEAQ, per germline (reference sequence). CDR3 protein: CASSTDRGGHEQYF. The CDR3 region has the DNA TGTGCCAGCAGCACGGACAGGGGCGGCCACGAGCAGTACTTC.

The chain recombines TRBV6-1 with TRBJ1-5, with a possible D match to TRBD1 (5 bases). The V gene lost 0 bases and the J gene lost 2 bases, with 8 bases spanning the gap. This CDR3 contains 15 residues. Germline loops: CDR1 MNHNS, CDR2 SASEGT. The CDR3 sequence is CASSEAGAGNQPQHF. As DNA, the CDR3 is TGTGCCAGCAGTGAAGCAGGGGCCGGCAATCAGCCCCAGCATTTT.

CDR3 residues: CASSFTTCRDEQFF. The DNA for the CDR3 is TGTGCCAGCAGCTTCACGACATGCCGAGATGAGCAGTTCTTC. The chain has TRBV21-1 and TRBJ2-1; the table's D call of TRBD1 was not tested on the DNA. TRBV21-1 has pseudogene status. This CDR3 spans 14 amino acids.

The rearrangement uses TRBV5-8 and TRBJ1-1; D not certain. Germline V gives CDR1 SGHTS, CDR2 YDEGEE. V was shortened by 1 base and J by 0 bases, with 4 bases between the two germline ends. The CDR3 has 13 amino acids. The chain's CDR3 is CASSLRLNTEAFF. The CDR3 DNA reads TGTGCCAGCAGCTTGAGATTGAACACTGAAGCTTTCTTT.

The J gene is TRBJ1-2, the V gene TRBV30; TRBD1 matches 7 bases. Germline-derived CDR1 and CDR2 are GTSNPN and SVGIG (reference sequence). The CDR3 runs to 15 residues. V shed 0 bases and J 5 bases; nucleotides not matched to a gene: 9. CDR3 DNA sequence: TGTGCCTGGAGTGTACATGGGGCCAGGGGGTATGGCTACACCTTC. Translated: CAWSVHGARGYGYTF.

The chain employs TRBV5-4 and TRBJ2-7; weak D call: TRBD1 (6 bases). Germline CDR1 is SGHNT and CDR2 is YYREEE (reference sequence). The CDR3 runs 14 residues. V shed 3 bases and J shed 3 bases, with 13 bases lying between them. As DNA, the CDR3 is TGTGCCAGCAGCTACGACAGGAGAGTCTACGAGCAGTACTTC. Protein: CASSYDRRVYEQYF.

J is TRBJ1-1 and V is TRBV13; no firm D call. Germline assignment: CDR1 PRHDT and CDR2 FYEKMQ (reference sequence). This CDR3 contains 12 residues. V gave up 5 bases and J gave up 1 base, with 5 bases separating them. This CDR3 reads CASSAQNTEAFF. CDR3 nucleotide sequence: TGTGCCAGCAGCGCGCAGAACACTGAAGCTTTCTTT.

CDR3 nucleotides: TGTGCCAGCAGTGAGGGACAGATTATCTATGGCTACACCTTC. Residues: CASSEGQIIYGYTF. This chain uses TRBV6-1 with TRBJ1-2; 7 nucleotides line up with TRBD1. The length of the CDR3 is 14 residues. V shed 3 bases and J 4 bases; nucleotides not matched to a gene: 5. In germline, CDR1 is MNHNS, CDR2 SASEGT.

The chain recombines TRBV6-5 with TRBJ2-7; D is possibly TRBD2 (6 bases). CDR1 and CDR2 (germline): MNHEY, SVGAGI. The CDR3 spans 13 residues. V was clipped by 5 bases and J by 6 bases, with 14 bases between them. CDR3 sequence reads: CASSPLGGGEQYF. In nucleotides, the CDR3 is TGTGCCAGCAGTCCCCTGGGGGGTGGCGAGCAGTACTTC.

The chain carries TRBV7-6 and TRBJ2-5; TRBD1 matches 9 bases. The CDR3 runs 16 residues. In germline, CDR1 is SGHVS, CDR2 FNYEAQ. Trimming at V came to 1 base and at J to 1 base, leaving 4 bases not matched to a gene. The CDR3 nucleotides read TGTGCCAGCAGCTTAGTCGGGACAGGGATCCAAGAGACCCAGTACTTC. This codes for CASSLVGTGIQETQYF.

The CDR3: CASGGDGEAFF. CDR3 in DNA: TGTGCCAGCGGGGGGGACGGAGAAGCTTTCTTT. The rearrangement links TRBV5-4 to TRBJ1-1; tentative D call: TRBD1 (5 bases). V lost 7 bases to trimming and J lost 8 bases, with 12 bases between them. The germline gives CDR1 SGHNT, CDR2 YYREEE (reference sequence). The CDR3 covers 11 residues.

This chain links TRBV4-1 with TRBJ1-2, with 7 bases that match TRBD1. V lost 4 bases, J lost 4 bases, and 6 bases stayed unmatched. This CDR3 has 14 residues. Germline loops: CDR1 MGHRA, CDR2 YSYEKL. The CDR3 nucleotides are TGCGCCAGCAGCCCGGCGACAGGGAGCTATGGCTACACCTTC. This gives the protein CASSPATGSYGYTF.

This clone was seen a handful of times. The rearrangement links TRBV11-2 to TRBJ1-2, with no clear D. Per the germline V gene, CDR1 is SGHAT and CDR2 is FQNNGV. V dropped 2 bases and J dropped 8 bases, with 9 bases sitting between them. The CDR3 has 12 amino acids. The CDR3 is CASSLLWGGYTF. Written as DNA, the CDR3 is TGTGCCAGCAGCTTACTCTGGGGAGGCTACACCTTC.

The sample holds a few counts of this clone. The genes are TRBV5-1 and TRBJ1-1, with D hard to call. With 0 bases removed from V and 4 bases from J, the gap between germline ends came to 10 bases. CDR1 is SGHRS and CDR2 is YFSETQ in the germline V gene. CDR3 length: 14 residues. The CDR3 is CASSLAVGSTEAFF. The CDR3 nucleotides read TGCGCCAGCAGCTTGGCAGTAGGAAGCACTGAAGCTTTCTTT.